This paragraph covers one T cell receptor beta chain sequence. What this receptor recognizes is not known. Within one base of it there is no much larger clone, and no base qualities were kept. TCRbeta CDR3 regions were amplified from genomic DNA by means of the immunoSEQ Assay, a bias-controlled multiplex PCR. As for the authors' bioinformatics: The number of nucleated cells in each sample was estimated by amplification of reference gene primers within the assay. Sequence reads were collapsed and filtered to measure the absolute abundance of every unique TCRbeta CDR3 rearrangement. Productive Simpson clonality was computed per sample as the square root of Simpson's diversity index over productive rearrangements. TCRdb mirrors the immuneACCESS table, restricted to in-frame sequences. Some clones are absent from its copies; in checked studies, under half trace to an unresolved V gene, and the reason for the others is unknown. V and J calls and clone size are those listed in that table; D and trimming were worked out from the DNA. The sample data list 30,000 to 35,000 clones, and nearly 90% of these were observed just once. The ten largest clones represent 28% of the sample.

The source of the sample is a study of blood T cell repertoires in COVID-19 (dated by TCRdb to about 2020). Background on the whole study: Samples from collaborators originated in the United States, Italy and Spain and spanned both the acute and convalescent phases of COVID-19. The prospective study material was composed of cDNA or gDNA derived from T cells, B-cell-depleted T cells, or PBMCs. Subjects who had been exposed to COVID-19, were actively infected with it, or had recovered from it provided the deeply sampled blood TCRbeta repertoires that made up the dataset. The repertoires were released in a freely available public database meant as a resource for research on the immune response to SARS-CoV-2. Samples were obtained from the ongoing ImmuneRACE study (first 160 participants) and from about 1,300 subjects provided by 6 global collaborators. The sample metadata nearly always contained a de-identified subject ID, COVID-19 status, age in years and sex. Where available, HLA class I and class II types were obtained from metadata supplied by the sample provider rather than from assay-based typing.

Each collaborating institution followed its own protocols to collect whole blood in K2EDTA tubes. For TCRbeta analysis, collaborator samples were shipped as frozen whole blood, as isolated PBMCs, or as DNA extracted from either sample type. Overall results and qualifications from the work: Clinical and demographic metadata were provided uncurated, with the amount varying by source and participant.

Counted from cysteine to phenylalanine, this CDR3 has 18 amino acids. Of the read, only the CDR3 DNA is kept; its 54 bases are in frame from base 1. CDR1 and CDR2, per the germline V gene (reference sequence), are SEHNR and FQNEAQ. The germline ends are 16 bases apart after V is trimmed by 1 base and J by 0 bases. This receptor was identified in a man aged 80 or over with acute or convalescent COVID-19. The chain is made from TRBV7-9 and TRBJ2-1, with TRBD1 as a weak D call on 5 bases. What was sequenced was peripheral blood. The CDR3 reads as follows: CASSLVLLGRDSYNEQFF. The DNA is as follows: TGTGCCAGCAGCTTAGTACTGTTGGGCAGGGACTCCTACAATGAGCAGTTCTTC.